This TCR beta chain appears in the sequencing data of a study of T cell responses to AZD1222 COVID-19 vaccine. Comments on this clone: Its specificity is not known.

Sequencing used immunoSEQ multiplex PCR; TCRdb keeps in-frame clones, though not all of them. The sample records about 140,000 clones, less than 95% being singletons. This CDR3 spans 14 amino acids. CDR1 and CDR2 from the germline V gene are GTSNPN and SVGIG (reference sequence). With 2 bases clipped from V and 10 bases from J, the junction kept 9 bases outside the gene matches. Study-level findings and limits: Across spike, vaccine-associated CD4 TCRs were found, dominant at 160-218 and 743-854. The study reported that nearly half of spike-specific TCRs target unmutated variant regions. Baseline testing showed seropositivity in only a handful of AZD1222 recipients.

The clonotype comes from an adult who received the AZD1222 COVID-19 vaccine. The chain links TRBV30 to TRBJ2-1; 9 bases fit TRBD2. Sequenced material: peripheral blood, taken 28 days after the second AZD1222 dose. The CDR3 bases are TGTGCCTGGAGTTTTGGACTAGCGCATCGGGAGCAGTTCTTC. Residues: CAWSFGLAHREQFF.